These 9 T cell receptor beta chains were all obtained from the same sample, sequenced in a study of cytomegalovirus exposure and HLA in healthy donors. The PCR was carried out with 60 Vbeta primers and 13 Jbeta primers. TCRdb keeps only in-frame clones here, not all; method: immunoSEQ multiplex PCR. Of about 190,000 clones detected, about 77% appear once; the ten largest clones hold approximately 2.1%. Material: PBMCs. The source is a woman aged 25 to 39 in good health and CMV-seropositive.

V usage is TRBV7-9 and J usage is TRBJ1-1; possibly TRBD1 for D (6 bases). The V and J ends lost 5 bases and 1 base respectively, with 14 bases between them. The CDR3 spans 15 residues. CDR1 and CDR2 (germline): SEHNR, FQNEAQ (reference sequence). The DNA for the CDR3 is TGTGCCAGCAGCCTATCTAGGACAGAGAACACTGAAGCTTTCTTT. Amino acid sequence: CASSLSRTENTEAFF.

This sequence joins TRBV6-5 and TRBJ2-7, with D possibly being TRBD1 (5 bases). The CDR3 consists of 14 residues. V dropped 7 bases and J dropped 0 bases, with 13 bases sitting between them. Per the germline V gene, CDR1 is MNHEY and CDR2 is SVGAGI. CDR3 region: CASKSQAISYEQYF. For the CDR3, the DNA is TGTGCCAGCAAGTCACAGGCTATCTCCTACGAGCAGTACTTC.

The chain combines TRBV11-3 with TRBJ2-1; TRBD2 agrees at 12 bases. Germline V gene lookup returns CDR1 SGHNT and CDR2 YENEEA. Trimming cost V 1 base and J 6 bases; bases outside gene matches: 4. This CDR3 has 16 amino acids. CDR3 sequence (DNA): TGTGCCAGCAGCTTAGGGGTACTAGCGGGAGGCAATGAGCAGTTCTTC. This encodes CASSLGVLAGGNEQFF. Combining the CDR3 with reference TRBV11-3 and TRBJ2-1 gives the whole variable domain EAGVVQSPRYKIIEKKQPVAFWCNPISGHNTLYWYLQNLGQGPELLIRYENEEAVDDSQLPKDRFSAERLKGVDSTLKIQPAELGDSAVYLCASSLGVLAGGNEQFFGPGTRLTVL.

The DNA of the CDR3 is TGTGCCAGCAGGCCCGGCCGGGGAGGTCTGGAGACCCAGTACTTC. This gives the protein CASRPGRGGLETQYF. The rearrangement links TRBV28 to TRBJ2-5; D might be TRBD2 (6 bases). The CDR3 has 15 residues. Trimming pared 6 bases from V and 5 bases from J, leaving 19 bases between. Germline CDR1 reads MDHEN; CDR2 reads SYDVKM.

This rearrangement joins TRBV5-4 to TRBJ2-1, with D tentatively TRBD1 (5 bases). The CDR3 covers 15 residues. The germline V and J ends were trimmed by 4 bases and 0 bases, with 11 bases remaining between them. Germline CDR1 is SGHNT and CDR2 is YYREEE (reference sequence). The CDR3 DNA sequence: TGTGCCAGCAGCCTCCCCAGGGCCTCCTACAATGAGCAGTTCTTC. It translates to CASSLPRASYNEQFF.

The chain uses TRBV9 and TRBJ2-7, with a tentative D call TRBD1 (6 bases). V lost 0 bases to trimming and J lost 1 base, with 11 bases between them. Germline V gene lookup returns CDR1 SGDLS and CDR2 YYNGEE. The CDR3 is 15 residues long. CDR3 region: CASSVDGTPSYEQYF. The CDR3 DNA is TGTGCCAGCAGCGTAGACGGGACACCGTCCTACGAGCAGTACTTC. Full variable domain (outside the CDR3, taken from reference TRBV9 and TRBJ2-7): DSGVTQTPKHLITATGQRVTLRCSPRSGDLSVYWYQQSLDQGLQFLIQYYNGEERAKGNILERFSAQQFPDLHSELNLSSLELGDSALYFCASSVDGTPSYEQYFGPGTRLTVT.

The chain couples TRBV27 to TRBJ2-3; TRBD1 might be the D (6 bases). Trimming shortened V by 1 base and J by 2 bases, and 13 bases separated the two germline ends. The CDR3 is made up of 16 amino acids. Germline loops: CDR1 MNHEY, CDR2 SMNVEV (reference sequence). CDR3 DNA: TGTGCCAGCAGTTTATTGGGGGCATCTTTCACAGATACGCAGTATTTT. Residues: CASSLLGASFTDTQYF.

For the CDR3, the DNA is TGTGCCAGCAGCTTGCGGGGGGCATCACCCCTCCACTTT. It yields the protein CASSLRGASPLHF. The chain combines TRBV5-6 with TRBJ1-6; D may be TRBD1 (6 bases). V was cut by 1 base and J by 10 bases, with 9 bases left in between. The CDR3 spans 13 residues. The germline CDR1 and CDR2 sequences are SGHDT and YYEEEE.

This rearrangement joins TRBV5-4 to TRBJ2-7; a possible D gene is TRBD2 (6 bases). Germline assignment: CDR1 SGHNT and CDR2 YYREEE (reference sequence). The CDR3 is 15 residues long. The germline V and J ends were trimmed by 4 bases and 0 bases, with 14 bases remaining between them. The CDR3 loop reads CASSPRTGSSYEQYF. CDR3 DNA: TGTGCCAGCAGCCCAAGGACCGGGAGCTCCTACGAGCAGTACTTC.